This passage covers 20 T cell receptor beta chains from one sample sequenced in a study of blood T cell repertoires in COVID-19. Measured with immunoSEQ multiplex PCR; TCRdb has only the in-frame clones, and not every one. The data contain approximately 190,000 clones, 70% to 90% of them seen just once; the ten biggest clones take up about a fifth. The specimen was peripheral blood. The receptors shown here come from a man aged 60 to 75 with active or convalescent COVID-19.

This chain connects TRBV27 to TRBJ1-5; 8 bases fit TRBD1. CDR1 is MNHEY, CDR2 SMNVEV, per germline (reference sequence). The CDR3 is 14 amino acids. The V segment lost 4 bases and the J segment 4 bases; nucleotides outside the gene matches: 3. This chain's CDR3 is CASSSRQGNQPQHF. CDR3 nucleotide sequence: TGTGCCAGCAGTTCACGACAGGGGAATCAGCCCCAGCATTTT.

V is TRBV12-3 or TRBV12-4 and J is TRBJ1-1; D unclear. V lost 8 bases to trimming and J lost 0 bases, with 10 bases between them. This CDR3 has 13 residues. The CDR3 DNA follows: TGTGCCAGCCGCCCTATCGTGAACACTGAAGCTTTCTTT. Its translation: CASRPIVNTEAFF.

The rearrangement joins TRBV11-2 to TRBJ2-2, with TRBD1 identical over 7 bases. The CDR3 runs to 15 residues. V lost 1 base to trimming and J lost 6 bases; unmatched junction nucleotides: 5. Germline assignment: CDR1 SGHAT and CDR2 FQNNGV. CDR3 protein: CASSLVRGRAGELFF. The CDR3 bases are TGTGCCAGCAGCTTAGTCAGGGGGAGAGCCGGGGAGCTGTTTTTT. The variable domain in full, completed from reference TRBV11-2 and TRBJ2-2, reads EAGVAQSPRYKIIEKRQSVAFWCNPISGHATLYWYQQILGQGPKLLIQFQNNGVVDDSQLPKDRFSAERLKGVDSTLKIQPAKLEDSAVYLCASSLVRGRAGELFFGEGSRLTVL.

The chain combines TRBV2 with TRBJ2-7; D call uncertain. V lost 8 bases and J 3 bases, leaving 5 bases between the germline ends. CDR3 size: 10 residues. In germline, CDR1 is SNHLY, CDR2 FYNNEI. CDR3 DNA: TGTGCCAGCCAAAACTACGAGCAGTACTTC. This sequence encodes CASQNYEQYF. The variable domain in full, completed from reference TRBV2 and TRBJ2-7, reads EPEVTQTPSHQVTQMGQEVILRCVPISNHLYFYWYRQILGQKVEFLVSFYNNEISEKSEIFDDQFSVERPDGSNFTLKIRSTKLEDSAMYFCASQNYEQYFGPGTRLTVT.

The rearrangement links TRBV18 to TRBJ1-3, with D perhaps TRBD1 (5 bases). The germline V and J ends were trimmed by 3 bases and 0 bases, with 9 bases remaining between them. Germline V gene lookup returns CDR1 KGHSH and CDR2 LQKENI. The CDR3 totals 15 residues. The CDR3 coding sequence is TGTGCCAGCTCACCCTGGGACTACTCTGGAAACACCATATATTTT. It codes for CASSPWDYSGNTIYF.

The J gene is TRBJ1-2, the V gene TRBV25-1, with D hard to call. CDR1 is MGHDK, CDR2 SYGVNS, per germline. The CDR3 is made up of 15 amino acids. Trimming pared 6 bases from V and 4 bases from J, leaving 18 bases between. CDR3 in DNA: TGTGCCAGCAGCCGCGGGCTGAGGGATCCCTATGGCTACACCTTC. Translating gives CASSRGLRDPYGYTF.

The V and J genes are TRBV5-1 and TRBJ1-2; no clear D gene. This CDR3 has 13 residues. Germline V gene lookup returns CDR1 SGHRS and CDR2 YFSETQ. Trimming shortened V by 2 bases and J by 4 bases, and 9 bases separated the two germline ends. The CDR3 sequence: CASSFGSGYGYTF. The CDR3 DNA reads TGCGCCAGCAGCTTCGGGAGCGGCTATGGCTACACCTTC.

This chain connects TRBV19 to TRBJ1-2; 8 nucleotides match TRBD1. The CDR3 spans 14 residues. Trimming cost V 4 bases and J 6 bases; bases outside gene matches: 7. The germline CDR1 and CDR2 sequences are LNHDA and SQIVND (reference sequence). CDR3 bases: TGTGCCAGTAGTAGCCGGGACAGGACGAATGGCTACACCTTC. Translating gives CASSSRDRTNGYTF. Combining the CDR3 with reference TRBV19 and TRBJ1-2 gives the whole variable domain DGGITQSPKYLFRKEGQNVTLSCEQNLNHDAMYWYRQDPGQGLRLIYYSQIVNDFQKGDIAEGYSVSREKKESFPLTVTSAQKNPTAFYLCASSSRDRTNGYTFGSGTRLTVV.

The chain joins TRBV5-1 to TRBJ1-1; 8 nucleotides agree with TRBD1. The CDR3 is 14 amino acids. J lost 1 base, V lost 5 bases, and 4 bases had no gene match. Germline V gives CDR1 SGHRS, CDR2 YFSETQ. The CDR3 loop reads CASSTDRANTEAFF. CDR3 bases: TGCGCCAGCAGTACGGACAGGGCGAACACTGAAGCTTTCTTT.

V usage is TRBV14 and J usage is TRBJ2-5; D may be TRBD1 (6 bases). The V gene lost 4 bases and the J gene lost 4 bases, with 13 bases spanning the gap. The CDR3 has 14 amino acids. The V gene's germline CDR1 is SGHDN and CDR2 FVKESK. The DNA of the CDR3 is TGTGCCAGCAGCCCCATATGGGGGCGAGAGACCCAGTACTTC. Protein: CASSPIWGRETQYF.

The CDR3, as DNA: TGTGCCAGCAGTGGAATACAGGGACCAGATACGCAGTATTTT. Translation gives CASSGIQGPDTQYF. V and J are TRBV2 and TRBJ2-3, with D perhaps matching TRBD1 (6 bases). The V gene lost 4 bases and the J gene lost 4 bases, with 12 bases spanning the gap. This CDR3 has 14 amino acids. Germline V lookup: CDR1 SNHLY, CDR2 FYNNEI.

The chain uses TRBV7-9 and TRBJ2-3; 9 bases agree with TRBD1. This CDR3 contains 16 residues. The germline V gene has CDR1 SEHNR and CDR2 FQNEAQ (reference sequence). V gave up 1 base and J gave up 3 bases; unmatched junction bases: 5. The CDR3 coding sequence is TGTGCCAGCAGCTTAGAAGGACAGGGGCGGACAGATACGCAGTATTTT. Amino acids: CASSLEGQGRTDTQYF.

This clone was observed a handful of times. This chain joins TRBV7-2 and TRBJ1-2; unclear D gene. CDR3 size: 18 residues. Deletions cut 10 bases from V and 7 bases from J, with 34 bases between. The germline CDR1 and CDR2 sequences are SGHTA and FQGNSA. CDR3 coding DNA: TGTGCCACCCAGCTTATCTCTCGGCGCTGCCAGGAGGCTTGTGGCTACACCTTC. This translates into CATQLISRRCQEACGYTF.

The chain is built from TRBV15 and TRBJ1-1, with a tentative D call TRBD1 (6 bases). V was trimmed by 0 bases and J by 0 bases, leaving 17 bases between them. Germline loops: CDR1 LNHNV, CDR2 YYDKDF (reference sequence). This CDR3 comprises 18 residues. The DNA of the CDR3 is TGTGCCACCAGCAGAGATGTATACACAGGGATTATGAACACTGAAGCTTTCTTT. Its translation is CATSRDVYTGIMNTEAFF. Full variable domain (rest looked up from reference TRBV15 and TRBJ1-1): DAMVIQNPRYQVTQFGKPVTLSCSQTLNHNVMYWYQQKSSQAPKLLFHYYDKDFNNEADTPDNFQSRRPNTSFCFLDIRSPGLGDTAMYLCATSRDVYTGIMNTEAFFGQGTRLTVV.

The rearrangement joins TRBV7-3 to TRBJ2-7; TRBD1 agrees at 10 bases. The germline V gene encodes CDR1 SGHTA and CDR2 FQGTGA. This CDR3 contains 15 residues. The V segment lost 3 bases and the J segment 3 bases; nucleotides outside the gene matches: 5. CDR3 sequence: CASSFAGQGLYEQYF. In DNA form, the CDR3 reads TGTGCCAGCAGCTTTGCGGGACAGGGGCTCTACGAGCAGTACTTC.

The chain recombines TRBV7-2 with TRBJ2-1; D unresolved. Trimming pared 0 bases from V and 8 bases from J, leaving 8 bases between. The CDR3 extends over 13 amino acids. The germline gives CDR1 SGHTA, CDR2 FQGNSA. Written as DNA, the CDR3 is TGTGCCAGCAGCTTAGCGGTCCGGTATGAGCAGTTCTTC. Amino acid sequence: CASSLAVRYEQFF.

The CDR3 nucleotides are TGTGCCAGCAGCTTAGGTTCGACAGGGGTAACAACTAATGAAAAACTGTTTTTT. Translation: CASSLGSTGVTTNEKLFF. The V gene is TRBV11-2, the J gene TRBJ1-4; 8 bases map to TRBD1. The CDR3 has 18 amino acids. V lost 1 base, J lost 0 bases, and 7 bases stayed unmatched. Germline assignment: CDR1 SGHAT and CDR2 FQNNGV.

The chain employs TRBV6-1 and TRBJ1-2; TRBD1 aligns across 9 bases. The CDR3 is 14 residues long. CDR1 MNHNS and CDR2 SASEGT come from the germline V gene. The junction had 3 bases not matched to a gene; V was cut back by 0 bases and J by 7 bases. The CDR3: CASSEATTGGGYTF. CDR3 bases: TGTGCCAGCAGTGAAGCCACGACAGGGGGTGGCTACACCTTC.

The chain employs TRBV19 and TRBJ2-1; 8 bases line up with TRBD2. The length of the CDR3 is 15 residues. Germline values: CDR1 LNHDA, CDR2 SQIVND (reference sequence). V shed 7 bases, J shed 9 bases, and the junction held 14 bases outside the gene matches. DNA for the CDR3: TGTGCCAGTATGGGCACGGGACTAGGAACCCGTGAGCAGTTCTTC. Amino acid sequence: CASMGTGLGTREQFF.

A word on this clone: Additional DNA sequences in this sample encode the identical CDR3. The V call is TRBV2, the J call TRBJ1-5; a weak D match, TRBD1 (6 bases). The V end lost 4 bases, the J end lost 2 bases, and 6 bases lay between the germline ends. In germline, CDR1 is SNHLY, CDR2 FYNNEI. The CDR3 has 13 amino acids. This CDR3 reads CASSGTGNQPQHF. CDR3 DNA sequence: TGTGCCAGCAGTGGGACAGGCAATCAGCCCCAGCATTTT.